What follows are 12 T cell receptor beta chains derived from one specimen sequenced in a study of T-cell memory formation after mild COVID-19. TCRdb recomputed calls from the 5' RACE reads with MiXCR, one row per CDR3 protein. The data contain some 450,000 distinct CDR3 sequences, 20% of them seen just once; the ten biggest clones take up roughly 8%. The sequencing sample was made of PBMCs or a T cell subset sorted from them (not recorded which). The origin of the receptors is an adult woman who had mild COVID-19 (a few samples of this study predate the infection). Cell type and time point are not known.

This sequence joins TRBV15 and TRBJ2-7; D is unresolved. CDR3 length: 13 amino acids. Deletions cut 1 base from V and 5 bases from J, with 9 bases between. The germline gives CDR1 LNHNV, CDR2 YYDKDF (reference sequence). CDR3 DNA sequence: TGTGCCACCAGCAGAGTCTACAGAGACGAGCAGTACTTC. Its protein is CATSRVYRDEQYF.

There are a few counts of this clonotype. The chain carries TRBV12-3 or TRBV12-4 and TRBJ2-5; no clear D gene. Trimming removed 6 bases at V and 4 bases at J, with 12 bases between. This CDR3 has 13 residues. The CDR3 sequence: CASRDGRIETQYF. CDR3 DNA: TGTGCCAGCAGGGACGGAAGAATAGAGACCCAGTACTTC.

The CDR3 nucleotides read TGTGCCAGCAGCTCCAGTTGGACTAGCGGGACCTACGAGCAGTACTTC. Translating gives CASSSSWTSGTYEQYF. This rearrangement joins TRBV11-2 to TRBJ2-7, with TRBD2 matching 12 bases. V lost 4 bases and J lost 2; bases outside the gene matches: 6. Germline V lookup: CDR1 SGHAT, CDR2 FQNNGV. The CDR3 is 16 residues long.

DNA of the CDR3: TGTGCCAGCAGTGAAAGGGTTAGGGGACATCAGCCCCAGCATTTT. Its translation: CASSERVRGHQPQHF. The genes are TRBV6-1 and TRBJ1-5, with D possibly TRBD1 on 5 matching bases. The CDR3 consists of 15 residues. V lost 2 bases and J 5 bases, leaving 13 bases between the germline ends. Germline V gene data show CDR1 as MNHNS and CDR2 as SASEGT.

The rearrangement uses TRBV28 and TRBJ1-1, with D uncertain. CDR3 length: 13 amino acids. Germline-derived CDR1 and CDR2 are MDHEN and SYDVKM. V shed 4 bases and J shed 6 bases, with 12 bases lying between them. The CDR3 loop is CASSSGIKAEAFF. CDR3 nucleotide sequence: TGTGCCAGCAGTTCAGGTATAAAGGCTGAAGCTTTCTTT.

This clonotype has a single count. The V and J genes are TRBV3-1 and TRBJ2-3; D possibly corresponds to TRBD1 (6 bases). The germline CDR1 and CDR2 sequences are LGHDT and YNNKEL (reference sequence). V gave up 6 bases and J gave up 8 bases, with 18 bases separating them. This CDR3 comprises 14 residues. The CDR3: CASRRDTASGTQYF. The DNA for the CDR3 is TGTGCCAGCAGGAGGGACACCGCTTCAGGTACGCAGTATTTT.

J is TRBJ1-4 and V is TRBV5-4, with D unclear. The CDR3 spans 11 residues. V lost 6 bases and J lost 4, with 4 bases in between. The V gene's germline CDR1 is SGHNT and CDR2 YYREEE (reference sequence). In DNA, the CDR3 is TGTGCCAGCACCCATAATGAAAAACTGTTTTTT. Encoded protein: CASTHNEKLFF.

This clonotype was observed at least ten times. CDR3 protein: CASKDGINYGYTF. CDR3 bases: TGTGCCAGCAAGGACGGAATTAACTATGGCTACACCTTC. This chain uses TRBV5-4 with TRBJ1-2; no firm D call. V was cut by 6 bases and J by 1 base, with 10 bases left in between. This CDR3 has 13 residues. Germline assignment: CDR1 SGHNT and CDR2 YYREEE (reference sequence).

This rearrangement joins TRBV7-6 to TRBJ1-6; D not resolved. The V and J ends lost 0 bases and 5 bases respectively, with 8 bases between them. The CDR3 sequence is 15 residues long. Germline CDR1 SGHVS, CDR2 FNYEAQ. The DNA for the CDR3 is TGTGCCAGCAGCTTAGCGCCAGATAATAATTCACCCCTCCACTTT. Its translation: CASSLAPDNNSPLHF.

V and J are TRBV25-1 and TRBJ1-2; D ambiguous. The CDR3 has 12 residues. CDR1 is MGHDK and CDR2 is SYGVNS in the germline V gene. V gave up 4 bases and J gave up 8 bases, with 11 bases separating them. The CDR3 DNA sequence: TGTGCCAGCAGTGCCGAGGCGGGAGGCTACACCTTC. Its translation: CASSAEAGGYTF.

This chain connects TRBV7-9 to TRBJ2-3; D is ambiguous. The V and J ends lost 1 base and 0 bases respectively, with 14 bases between them. There are 17 residues in the CDR3. Germline CDR1 reads SEHNR; CDR2 reads FQNEAQ (reference sequence). The CDR3 sequence: CASSLDSPRYSTDTQYF. CDR3 DNA: TGTGCCAGCAGCTTAGATTCTCCGCGGTATAGCACAGATACGCAGTATTTT. Complete variable domain (other parts from reference TRBV7-9 and TRBJ2-3): DTGVSQNPRHKITKRGQNVTFRCDPISEHNRLYWYRQTLGQGPEFLTYFQNEAQLEKSRLLSDRFSAERPKGSFSTLEIQRTEQGDSAMYLCASSLDSPRYSTDTQYFGPGTRLTVL.

V and J are TRBV6-6 and TRBJ2-7; possible D gene TRBD2, 6 bases. The V gene lost 3 bases and the J gene lost 6 bases, with 9 bases spanning the gap. This CDR3 is 12 amino acids long. Germline V gene sequence: CDR1 MNHNY, CDR2 SVGAGI (reference sequence). This CDR3 reads CASSYGGSEQYF. DNA of the CDR3: TGTGCCAGCAGTTATGGGGGGTCCGAGCAGTACTTC.